The sequence of this T cell receptor beta chain was determined in a study of blood T cell repertoires in COVID-19. For the study at large: Researchers got acute and convalescent COVID-19 samples from the United States, Italy and Spain. Sources were T cells, B-cell-depleted T cells, or PBMCs; the material itself was cDNA or gDNA.

Per the original data handling: Estimates of nucleated cell counts were drawn from the amplification of reference gene primers. Assay used: immunoSEQ multiplex PCR; TCRdb lists only in-frame clones, some missing. The D gene and trimming were derived from the DNA, and the V and J assignments and clone size from that table. The sample carries about 150,000 clones, 80% to 90% recorded once. Seattle-derived patients entered the study during active infection and were followed longitudinally. This clone was observed once. This sequence was found in a man younger than 30 with COVID-19, enrolled during active disease. The specimen was peripheral blood.

As DNA, the CDR3 is TGTGCCATCAGTGAGTCACTAGCGGGATTTCAACATGAGCAGTTCTTC. Protein product: CAISESLAGFQHEQFF. The V gene is TRBV10-3, the J gene TRBJ2-1; TRBD2 agrees at 10 bases. The J segment lost 8 bases and the V segment lost 0 bases, leaving 7 bases of the junction unmatched. From germline, CDR1 is ENHRY and CDR2 SYGVKD. This CDR3 is 16 amino acids long.